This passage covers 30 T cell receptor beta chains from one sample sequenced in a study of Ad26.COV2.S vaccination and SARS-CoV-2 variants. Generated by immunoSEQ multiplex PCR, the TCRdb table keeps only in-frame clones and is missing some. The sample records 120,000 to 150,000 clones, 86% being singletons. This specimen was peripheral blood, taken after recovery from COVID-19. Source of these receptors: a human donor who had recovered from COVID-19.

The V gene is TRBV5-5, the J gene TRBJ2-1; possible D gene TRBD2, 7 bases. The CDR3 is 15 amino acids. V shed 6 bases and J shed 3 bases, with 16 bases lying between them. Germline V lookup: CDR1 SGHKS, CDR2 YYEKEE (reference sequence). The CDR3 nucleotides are TGTGCCAGCAACCTAGGAGGGGGGGACTACAATGAGCAGTTCTTC. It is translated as CASNLGGGDYNEQFF.

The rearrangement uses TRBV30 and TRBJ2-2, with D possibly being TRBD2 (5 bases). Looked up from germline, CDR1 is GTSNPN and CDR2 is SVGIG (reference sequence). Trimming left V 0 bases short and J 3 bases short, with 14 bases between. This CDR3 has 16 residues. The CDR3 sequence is CAWSVPGRTHTGELFF. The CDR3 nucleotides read TGTGCCTGGAGTGTACCGGGGAGAACTCACACCGGGGAGCTGTTTTTT.

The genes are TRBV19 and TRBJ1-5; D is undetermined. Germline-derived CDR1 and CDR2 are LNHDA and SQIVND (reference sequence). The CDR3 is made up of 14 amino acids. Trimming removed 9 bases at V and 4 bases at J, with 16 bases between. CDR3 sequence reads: CASAAGSGNQPQHF. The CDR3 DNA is TGTGCCAGCGCAGCAGGTTCGGGAAATCAGCCCCAGCATTTT.

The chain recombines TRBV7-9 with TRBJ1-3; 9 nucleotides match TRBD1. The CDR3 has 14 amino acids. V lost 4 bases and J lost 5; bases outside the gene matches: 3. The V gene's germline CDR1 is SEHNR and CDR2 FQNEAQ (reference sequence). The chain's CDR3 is CASSSGQGRNTIYF. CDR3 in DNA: TGTGCCAGCAGCTCGGGACAGGGTCGAAACACCATATATTTT.

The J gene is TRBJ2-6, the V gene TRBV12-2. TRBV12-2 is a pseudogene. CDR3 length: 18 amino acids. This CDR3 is CASRFPPGRISGANVLTF. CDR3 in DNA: TGTGCAAGTCGCTTCCCACCGGGACGGATCTCTGGGGCCAACGTCCTGACTTTC.

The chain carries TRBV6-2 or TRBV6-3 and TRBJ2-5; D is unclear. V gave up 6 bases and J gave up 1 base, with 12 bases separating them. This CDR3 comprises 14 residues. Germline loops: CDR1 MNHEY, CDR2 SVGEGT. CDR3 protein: CASSYSLTQETQYF. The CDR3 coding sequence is TGTGCCAGCAGCTATAGCCTAACCCAAGAGACCCAGTACTTC.

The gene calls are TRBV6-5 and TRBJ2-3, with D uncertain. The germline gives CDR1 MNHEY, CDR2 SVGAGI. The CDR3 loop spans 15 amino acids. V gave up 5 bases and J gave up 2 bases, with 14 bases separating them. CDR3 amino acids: CASSQTGRNTDTQYF. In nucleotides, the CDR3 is TGTGCCAGCAGTCAAACGGGCAGAAACACAGATACGCAGTATTTT.

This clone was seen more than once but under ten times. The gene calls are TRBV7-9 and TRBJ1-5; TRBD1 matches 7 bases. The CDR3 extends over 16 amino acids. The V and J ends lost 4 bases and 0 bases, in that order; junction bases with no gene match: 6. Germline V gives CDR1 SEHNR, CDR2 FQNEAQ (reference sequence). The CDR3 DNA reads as TGTGCCAGCAGCTCCGGGACAGACAATAGCAATCAGCCCCAGCATTTT. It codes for CASSSGTDNSNQPQHF.

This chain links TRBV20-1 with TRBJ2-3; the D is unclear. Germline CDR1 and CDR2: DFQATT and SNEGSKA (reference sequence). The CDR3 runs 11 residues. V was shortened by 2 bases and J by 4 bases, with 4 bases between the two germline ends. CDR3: CSARTPDTQYF. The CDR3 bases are TGCAGTGCTAGAACCCCAGATACGCAGTATTTT.

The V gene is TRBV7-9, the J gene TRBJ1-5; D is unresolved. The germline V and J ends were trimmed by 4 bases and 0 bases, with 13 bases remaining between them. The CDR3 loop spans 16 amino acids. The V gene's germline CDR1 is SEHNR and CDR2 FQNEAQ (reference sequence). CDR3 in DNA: TGTGCCAGCAGCTGGGGTGGAGACTATAGCAATCAGCCCCAGCATTTT. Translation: CASSWGGDYSNQPQHF.

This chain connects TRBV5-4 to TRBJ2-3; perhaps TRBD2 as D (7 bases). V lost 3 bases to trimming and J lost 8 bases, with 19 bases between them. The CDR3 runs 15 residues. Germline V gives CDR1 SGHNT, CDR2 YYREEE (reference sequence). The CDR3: CASSWGAGDYATQYF. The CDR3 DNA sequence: TGTGCCAGCAGCTGGGGGGCGGGGGATTACGCTACGCAGTATTTT.

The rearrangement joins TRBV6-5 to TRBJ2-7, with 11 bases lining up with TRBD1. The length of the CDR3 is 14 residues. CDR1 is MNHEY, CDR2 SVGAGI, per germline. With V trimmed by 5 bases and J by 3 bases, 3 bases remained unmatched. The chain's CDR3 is CASSTGTGGYEQYF. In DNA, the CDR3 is TGTGCCAGCAGTACGGGGACAGGGGGCTACGAGCAGTACTTC.

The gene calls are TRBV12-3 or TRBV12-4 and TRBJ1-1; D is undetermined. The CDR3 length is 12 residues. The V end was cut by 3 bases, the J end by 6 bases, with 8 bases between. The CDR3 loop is CASSFVRAEAFF. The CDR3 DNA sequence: TGTGCCAGCAGTTTCGTGAGGGCTGAAGCTTTCTTT.

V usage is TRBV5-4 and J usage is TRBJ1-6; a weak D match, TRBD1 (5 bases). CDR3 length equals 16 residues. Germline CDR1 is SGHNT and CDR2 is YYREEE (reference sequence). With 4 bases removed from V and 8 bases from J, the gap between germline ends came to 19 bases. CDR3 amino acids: CASSQVGGRMYSPLHF. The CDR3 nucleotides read TGTGCCAGCAGCCAGGTGGGGGGGAGAATGTATTCACCCCTCCACTTT.

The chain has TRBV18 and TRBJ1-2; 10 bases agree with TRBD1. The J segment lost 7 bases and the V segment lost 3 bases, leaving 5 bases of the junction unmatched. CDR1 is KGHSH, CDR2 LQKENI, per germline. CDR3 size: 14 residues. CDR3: CASSPGQGLSGYTF. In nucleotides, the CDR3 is TGTGCCAGCTCACCGGGACAGGGGCTCTCTGGCTACACCTTC. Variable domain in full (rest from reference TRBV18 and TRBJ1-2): NAGVMQNPRHLVRRRGQEARLRCSPMKGHSHVYWYRQLPEEGLKFMVYLQKENIIDESGMPKERFSAEFPKEGPSILRIQQVVRGDSAAYFCASSPGQGLSGYTFGSGTRLTVV.

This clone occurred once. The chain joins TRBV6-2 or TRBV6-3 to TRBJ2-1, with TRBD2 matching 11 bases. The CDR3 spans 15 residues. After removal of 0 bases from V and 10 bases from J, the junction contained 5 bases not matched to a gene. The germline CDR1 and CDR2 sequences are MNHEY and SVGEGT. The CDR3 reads CASSYSSGGAGEQFF. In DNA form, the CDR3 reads TGTGCCAGCAGTTACTCTAGCGGGGGGGCCGGGGAGCAGTTCTTC.

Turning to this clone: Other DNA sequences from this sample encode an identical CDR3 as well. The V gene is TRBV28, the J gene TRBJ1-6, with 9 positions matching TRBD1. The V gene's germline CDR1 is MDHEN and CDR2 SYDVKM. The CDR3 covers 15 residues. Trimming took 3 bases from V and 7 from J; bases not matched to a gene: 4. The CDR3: CASSFGTGRNSPLHF. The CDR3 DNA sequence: TGTGCCAGCAGTTTTGGGACAGGGAGGAATTCACCCCTCCACTTT.

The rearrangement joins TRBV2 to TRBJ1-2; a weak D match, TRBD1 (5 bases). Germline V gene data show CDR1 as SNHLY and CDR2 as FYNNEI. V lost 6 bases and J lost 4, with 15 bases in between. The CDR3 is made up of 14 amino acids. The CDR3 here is CASSIQVESYGYTF. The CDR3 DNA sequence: TGTGCCAGCAGCATACAGGTAGAGAGCTATGGCTACACCTTC.

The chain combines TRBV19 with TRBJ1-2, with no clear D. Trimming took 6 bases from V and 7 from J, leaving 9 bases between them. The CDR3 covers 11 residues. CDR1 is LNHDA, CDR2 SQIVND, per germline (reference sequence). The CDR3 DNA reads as TGTGCCAGTAGGGCCTCGATTGGCTACACCTTC. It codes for CASRASIGYTF.

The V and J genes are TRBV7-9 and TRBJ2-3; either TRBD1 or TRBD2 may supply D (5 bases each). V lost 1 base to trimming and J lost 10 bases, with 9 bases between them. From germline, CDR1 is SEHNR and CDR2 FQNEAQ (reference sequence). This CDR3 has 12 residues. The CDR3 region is CASSLGGVPQYF. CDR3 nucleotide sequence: TGTGCCAGCAGCTTAGGAGGGGTGCCGCAGTATTTT.

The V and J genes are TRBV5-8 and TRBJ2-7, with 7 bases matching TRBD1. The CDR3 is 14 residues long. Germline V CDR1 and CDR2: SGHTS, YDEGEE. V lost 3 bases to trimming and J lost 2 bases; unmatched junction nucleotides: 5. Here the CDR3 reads CASSYRTGTYEQYF. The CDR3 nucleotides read TGTGCCAGCAGCTATAGGACAGGAACCTACGAGCAGTACTTC.

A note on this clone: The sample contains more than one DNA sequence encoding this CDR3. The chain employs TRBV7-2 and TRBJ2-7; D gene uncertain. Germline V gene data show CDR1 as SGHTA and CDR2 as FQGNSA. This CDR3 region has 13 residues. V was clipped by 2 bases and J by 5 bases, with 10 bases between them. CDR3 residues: CASSLSGVHEQYF. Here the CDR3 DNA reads TGTGCCAGCAGCTTAAGTGGGGTCCACGAGCAGTACTTC.

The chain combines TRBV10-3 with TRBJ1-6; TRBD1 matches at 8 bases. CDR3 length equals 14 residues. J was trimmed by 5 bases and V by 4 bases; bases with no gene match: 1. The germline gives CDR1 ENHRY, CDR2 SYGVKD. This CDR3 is CAISVQGDNSPLHF. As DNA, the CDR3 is TGTGCCATCAGTGTACAGGGGGATAATTCACCCCTCCACTTT.

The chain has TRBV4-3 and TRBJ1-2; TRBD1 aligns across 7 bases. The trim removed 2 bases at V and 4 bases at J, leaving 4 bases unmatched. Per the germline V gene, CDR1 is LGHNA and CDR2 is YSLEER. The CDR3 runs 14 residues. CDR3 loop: CASSQSGQRYGYTF. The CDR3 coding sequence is TGCGCCAGCAGCCAATCGGGACAGCGCTATGGCTACACCTTC.

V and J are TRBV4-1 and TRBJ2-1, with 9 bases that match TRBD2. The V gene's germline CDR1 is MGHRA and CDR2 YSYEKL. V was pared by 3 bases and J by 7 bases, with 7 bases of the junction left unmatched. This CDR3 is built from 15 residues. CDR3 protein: CASSQVGLAGNEQFF. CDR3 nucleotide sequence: TGCGCCAGCAGCCAGGTGGGACTAGCAGGAAATGAGCAGTTCTTC.

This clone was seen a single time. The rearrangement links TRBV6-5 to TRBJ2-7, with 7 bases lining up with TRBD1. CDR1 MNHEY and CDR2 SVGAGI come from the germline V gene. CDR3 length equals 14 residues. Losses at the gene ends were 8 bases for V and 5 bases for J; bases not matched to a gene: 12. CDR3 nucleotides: TGTGCCAGCGGACCCGACAGGGATCCCCACGAGCAGTACTTC. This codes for CASGPDRDPHEQYF.

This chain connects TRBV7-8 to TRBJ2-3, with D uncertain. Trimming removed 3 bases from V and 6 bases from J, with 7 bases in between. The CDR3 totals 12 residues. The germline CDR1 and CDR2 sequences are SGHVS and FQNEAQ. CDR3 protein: CASSFAPDTQYF. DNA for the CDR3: TGTGCCAGCAGCTTTGCGCCGGATACGCAGTATTTT. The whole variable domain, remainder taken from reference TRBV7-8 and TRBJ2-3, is GAGVSQSPRYKVAKRGQDVALRCDPISGHVSLFWYQQALGQGPEFLTYFQNEAQLDKSGLPSDRFFAERPEGSVSTLKIQRTQQEDSAVYLCASSFAPDTQYFGPGTRLTVL.

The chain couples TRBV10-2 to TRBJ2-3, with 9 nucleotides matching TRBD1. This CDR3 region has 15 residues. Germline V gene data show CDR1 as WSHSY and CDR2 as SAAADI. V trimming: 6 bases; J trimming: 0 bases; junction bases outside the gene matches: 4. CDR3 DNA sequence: TGCGCCAGCAGGGACAGGGGCTCTAGCACAGATACGCAGTATTTT. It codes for CASRDRGSSTDTQYF.

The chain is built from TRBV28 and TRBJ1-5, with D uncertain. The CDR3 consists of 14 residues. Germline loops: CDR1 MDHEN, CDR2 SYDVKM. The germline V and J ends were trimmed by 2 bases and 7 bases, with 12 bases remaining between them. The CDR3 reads CASSLVSLSQPQHF. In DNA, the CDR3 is TGTGCCAGCAGTTTAGTTTCGCTGAGCCAGCCCCAGCATTTT.

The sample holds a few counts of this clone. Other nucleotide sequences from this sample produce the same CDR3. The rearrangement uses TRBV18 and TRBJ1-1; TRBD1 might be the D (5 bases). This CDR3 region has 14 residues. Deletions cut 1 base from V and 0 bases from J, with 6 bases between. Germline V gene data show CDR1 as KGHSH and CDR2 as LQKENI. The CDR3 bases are TGTGCCAGCTCACCACAGGGGATGAACACTGAAGCTTTCTTT. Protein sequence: CASSPQGMNTEAFF.